This TCR beta chain emerged from a study of cytomegalovirus exposure and HLA in healthy donors. Study-wide results and caveats: Accurate prediction of most subjects' HLA-A and HLA-B alleles from TCR beta sequences was reported. High sensitivity and specificity were reportedly achieved when the classifier diagnosed cytomegalovirus status. Three of the chains that were CMV-associated were confirmed in vitro to be specific for CMV antigens.

V was pared by 3 bases and J by 5 bases, with 13 bases between. Germline loops: CDR1 LNHNV, CDR2 YYDKDF (reference sequence). The CDR3 runs to 15 residues. A remark on this clone: The target antigen is unknown.

Amplification used 60 Vbeta primers and 13 Jbeta primers. Libraries were prepared by immunoSEQ multiplex PCR; TCRdb keeps only in-frame clonotypes and omits some of them. The data hold some 87,000 clones, with 60% to 80% observed a single time. Healthy bone marrow donors made up the cohort. V usage is TRBV15 and J usage is TRBJ1-4; D may be TRBD1 (5 bases). This TCR came from a middle-aged woman in good health and CMV-seropositive. The sequenced sample was PBMCs. Here the CDR3 DNA reads TGTGCCACCAGCAGGGGGCAGGAGTCCAATGAAAAACTGTTTTTT. Translated: CATSRGQESNEKLFF.